This T cell receptor beta chain was identified during a study of T cells after posttransplantation cyclophosphamide (dated by TCRdb to the mid-2010s). With respect to the entire study: T cell repertoire reconstitution was tracked by TRB sequencing after myeloablative bone marrow transplantation in which posttransplantation cyclophosphamide was used as GVHD prophylaxis. In 3 patients, up to roughly 3 additional blood samples taken between 2 and 5.2 years after transplant also underwent TRB sequencing, as did pretransplant blood from 4 patients. Because TRA and TRB clonality were tightly correlated in fewer than 10 samples, subsequent TCR analyses were focused on TRB only. Blood from all 35 or so PTCy patients with 1-year posttransplant specimens was subjected to TRB sequencing. Public TRB sequences were compared against a database of over 3,600 sequences linked to responses to pathogens, tumor antigens, self-antigens and alloantigens. Antigen receptor sequencing covered samples from roughly 35 PTCy-treated patients and fewer than 20 of their related bone marrow donors. General study outcomes and caveats: At 1-2 months, donor-recipient similarity was low but rose over the first year, and the later blood repertoires were often dominated by donor CD8+ memory clones. Across the 45 or so patients, TRB clonality was highly associated with recipient CMV seropositivity and CMV reactivation, and diversity with PTCy was similar to that in the CNI/methotrexate controls. The TRB repertoires of T cells infiltrating skin or GI tract showed only limited overlap with the TRB repertoires of T cells in blood.

This clone was seen only a few times. Which antigen it targets is not known. No clone much larger than this one lies a single base away; base qualities are absent. The sample has other DNA sequences that encode this CDR3 too. Related bone marrow donors provided peripheral blood samples on the day of marrow donation. Peripheral blood and bone marrow mononuclear cells were isolated by Ficoll-Hypaque density centrifugation and were cryopreserved. FACS on a FACSAria II was used to sort CD4+ and CD8+ T cells, including the naive and memory subsets. Genomic DNA was the input for TRB sequencing, which was run either with the immunoSEQ assay at survey resolution or with the hsTCRB kit. The published analysis was carried out like this. The immunoSEQ software was used for initial read processing, and the LymphoSeq R package was used for repertoire analyses. For each TRB dataset, clonality was calculated as 1 minus normalized Shannon entropy, and the Gini coefficient was computed as well. To infer phenotypes in unsorted samples, TRB sequences from sorted subsets of the recipient or donor were mapped onto the unsorted samples of the same recipient. As stored in TCRdb, this immuneACCESS dataset retains in-frame rearrangements with V and J assigned. A fraction of the clones does not appear; measured against another copy, unresolved V genes explain less than half of the discrepancy, and the remainder lacks a known reason. V, J and clone size were drawn from that table, and D and trimming were deduced from the DNA. In this sample the table shows about 10,000 clones, nearly 90% of which occur a single time. Roughly 1.6% of the sample is in the top ten clones.

V and J are truncated by 4 bases and 0 bases respectively, leaving an intervening sequence of 13 bases. The CDR3, cysteine through phenylalanine, is 17 amino acids long. Only CDR3 DNA is held: 51 bases, read in frame from base 1. Looking up the germline V gene (reference sequence) yields CDR1 SGHAT and CDR2 FQDESV. The rearranged chain carries TRBV11-1 and TRBJ1-6, and TRBD1 may be the D gene, going by 6 matching bases. The receptor was isolated from a woman between 55 and 75 years old in good health, CMV-negative, and a related stem cell transplant donor. Sequenced material: memory CD4+ T cells sorted from PBMCs. The CDR3 in this case is CASSSGQISSYNSPLHF. The sequenced DNA: TGTGCCAGCAGCTCCGGACAGATCAGCTCCTATAATTCACCCCTCCACTTT.